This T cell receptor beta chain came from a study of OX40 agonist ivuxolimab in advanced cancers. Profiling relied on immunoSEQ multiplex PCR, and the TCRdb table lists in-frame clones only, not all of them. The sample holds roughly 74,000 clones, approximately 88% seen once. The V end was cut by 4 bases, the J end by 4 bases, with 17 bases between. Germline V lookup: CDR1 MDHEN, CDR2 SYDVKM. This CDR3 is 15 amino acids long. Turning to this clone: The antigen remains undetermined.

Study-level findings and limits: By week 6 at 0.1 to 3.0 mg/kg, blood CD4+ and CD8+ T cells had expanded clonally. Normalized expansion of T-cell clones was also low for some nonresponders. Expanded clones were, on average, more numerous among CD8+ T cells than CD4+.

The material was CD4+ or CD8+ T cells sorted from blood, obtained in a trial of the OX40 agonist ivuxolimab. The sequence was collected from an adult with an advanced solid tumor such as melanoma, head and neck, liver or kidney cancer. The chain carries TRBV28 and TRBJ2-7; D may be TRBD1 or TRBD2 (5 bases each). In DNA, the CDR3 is TGTGCCAGCAGTTCCCCCGTAGGGACGGGGTACGAGCAGTACTTC. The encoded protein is CASSSPVGTGYEQYF.